Shown below are 27 T cell receptor beta chains from a single sample sequenced in a study of Graves' ophthalmopathy and Graves' hyperthyroidism. As the template, RNA transcripts were used to amplify TCR beta CDR3 regions. First-round RT-PCR employed HTBI primers, with a second-round multiplex PCR after it. TCRdb used MiXCR to reprocess the multiplex PCR reads, holding one entry per CDR3 protein. The sample has some 170,000 distinct CDR3 sequences; around 39% are singletons. Input material: peripheral blood. These receptors came from a man aged 25 to 40 with Graves' ophthalmopathy.

The sample holds many counts of this clonotype. This chain uses TRBV27 with TRBJ2-7; D might be TRBD2 (5 bases). The CDR3 length is 14 residues. V lost 3 bases and J lost 2, with 11 bases in between. From germline, CDR1 is MNHEY and CDR2 SMNVEV (reference sequence). CDR3 amino acids: CASSFSAEAYEQYF. The CDR3 DNA reads as TGTGCCAGCAGTTTTTCTGCGGAGGCCTACGAGCAGTACTTC.

This chain uses TRBV6-2 or TRBV6-3 with TRBJ1-1; D ambiguous. Germline-derived CDR1 and CDR2 are MNHEY and SVGEGT. The CDR3 is 14 residues long. Trimming cost V 2 bases and J 3 bases, with 10 bases left between them. CDR3 residues: CASSYREVYTEAFF. The DNA for the CDR3 is TGTGCCAGCAGTTACAGGGAGGTGTACACTGAAGCTTTCTTT.

This clonotype was seen at least ten times. This chain joins TRBV29-1 and TRBJ2-7; weak D call: TRBD1 (5 bases). This CDR3 has 15 amino acids. The V gene's germline CDR1 is SQVTM and CDR2 ANQGSEA. Trimming left V 5 bases short and J 0 bases short, with 17 bases between. The DNA for the CDR3 is TGCAGCGTTCGTAAGGGGTCCTGGGGCTCCTACGAGCAGTACTTC. It yields the protein CSVRKGSWGSYEQYF.

Many counts were recorded for this clonotype. V and J are TRBV30 and TRBJ1-1, with D perhaps matching TRBD1 (6 bases). The V gene lost 2 bases and the J gene lost 0 bases, with 10 bases spanning the gap. The germline V gene has CDR1 GTSNPN and CDR2 SVGIG (reference sequence). The CDR3 spans 14 residues. The CDR3 DNA reads as TGTGCCTGGAGTAAAACAGGGTTGAACACTGAAGCTTTCTTT. Protein sequence: CAWSKTGLNTEAFF. Full variable domain (outside the CDR3, taken from reference TRBV30 and TRBJ1-1): SQTIHQWPATLVQPVGSPLSLECTVEGTSNPNLYWYRQAAGRGLQLLFYSVGIGQISSEVPQNLSASRPQDRQFILSSKKLLLSDSGFYLCAWSKTGLNTEAFFGQGTRLTVV.

The chain employs TRBV6-5 and TRBJ2-7; D ambiguous. From germline, CDR1 is MNHEY and CDR2 SVGAGI. The CDR3 contains 14 residues. V shed 4 bases and J shed 0 bases, with 10 bases lying between them. CDR3 sequence reads: CASSSDGNSYEQYF. Written as DNA, the CDR3 is TGTGCCAGCAGTTCTGACGGAAACTCCTACGAGCAGTACTTC.

This clonotype was picked up many times. The chain combines TRBV29-1 with TRBJ1-1; 8 bases align to TRBD1. The germline V gene encodes CDR1 SQVTM and CDR2 ANQGSEA. The CDR3 contains 14 residues. V was clipped by 6 bases and J by 3 bases; unmatched bases: 9. CDR3 DNA: TGCAGCGTGAGACAGGGGATTGGGTACACTGAAGCTTTCTTT. Amino acids: CSVRQGIGYTEAFF.

A few counts support this clonotype. Sequence at one end of the junction differs from germline and may be a read error. J is TRBJ1-1 and V is TRBV28, with D maybe TRBD1 (6 bases). CDR3 size: 16 residues. Germline-derived CDR1 and CDR2 are MDHEN and SYDVKM. In nucleotides, the CDR3 is TGTGCCACCAGTTGGCCGAGTGGGCAGGGGCTCACTGAAGCTTTCTTT. It translates to CATSWPSGQGLTEAFF.

This clonotype was recorded at least ten times. This chain uses TRBV12-3 or TRBV12-4 with TRBJ1-1, with D possibly TRBD1 on 5 matching bases. V was trimmed by 7 bases and J by 5 bases, leaving 17 bases between them. The CDR3 is 14 residues long. The CDR3, as DNA: TGTGCCAGCAAACTAGACAGAAGGGAAACTGAAGCTTTCTTT. Protein: CASKLDRRETEAFF.

The rearrangement joins TRBV6-4 to TRBJ1-5; D is unresolved. The length of the CDR3 is 18 residues. With 2 bases removed from V and 0 bases from J, the gap between germline ends came to 17 bases. Germline V gene lookup returns CDR1 MRHNA and CDR2 SNTAGT. The CDR3 is CASSDPTWSAYSNQPQHF. The CDR3 DNA reads TGTGCCAGCAGTGACCCCACCTGGTCAGCTTATAGCAATCAGCCCCAGCATTTT.

V and J are TRBV7-2 and TRBJ2-5; TRBD2 matches at 12 bases. CDR1 is SGHTA and CDR2 is FQGNSA in the germline V gene. J was trimmed by 4 bases and V by 4 bases; bases with no gene match: 7. CDR3 length: 16 amino acids. CDR3 sequence reads: CASSSGLAGILETQYF. The CDR3 DNA reads as TGTGCCAGCAGCTCAGGACTAGCGGGGATCCTAGAGACCCAGTACTTC.

The rearrangement uses TRBV7-2 and TRBJ2-5; D may match TRBD1 or TRBD2 (6 bases each). Trimming stripped 5 bases from V and 6 bases from J, with 16 bases between. The CDR3 has 14 residues. Germline V CDR1 and CDR2: SGHTA, FQGNSA. CDR3 in amino acids: CASSPGASGKTQYF. CDR3 nucleotide sequence: TGTGCCAGCAGCCCGGGGGCATCGGGGAAGACCCAGTACTTC.

This clonotype appeared a single time. The genes are TRBV6-5 and TRBJ1-1, with unresolved D. In germline, CDR1 is MNHEY, CDR2 SVGAGI. V lost 0 bases, J lost 1 base, and 12 bases lay in between. The CDR3 covers 16 residues. The CDR3 DNA sequence: TGTGCCAGCAGTTACTCGGGCAGGTCGGCGAACACTGAAGCTTTCTTT. It translates to CASSYSGRSANTEAFF.

This clonotype came up many times. CDR3 region: CASSLPGSVGEQYF. CDR3 coding DNA: TGTGCCAGCAGCTTACCCGGATCGGTGGGCGAGCAGTACTTC. This rearrangement joins TRBV11-3 to TRBJ2-7; D gene ambiguous. Trimming removed 2 bases at V and 6 bases at J, with 14 bases between. The germline V gene encodes CDR1 SGHNT and CDR2 YENEEA. This CDR3 spans 14 amino acids.

In nucleotides, the CDR3 is TGTGCCAGCAGCCTTTTGAGCACCCGGGAAGCTTTCTTT. It is translated as CASSLLSTREAFF. This chain joins TRBV12-3 or TRBV12-4 and TRBJ1-1; no clear D. CDR3 length: 13 residues. The V and J ends lost 6 bases and 8 bases respectively, with 16 bases between them.

Only one count was recorded for this clonotype. This CDR3 reads CAISQSLGQGAQGANVLTF. In nucleotides, the CDR3 is TGTGCCATCAGCCAAAGTCTAGGACAGGGGGCGCAGGGGGCCAACGTCCTGACTTTC. The chain combines TRBV10-3 with TRBJ2-6, with TRBD1 matching 11 bases. CDR1 is ENHRY, CDR2 SYGVKD, per germline. The CDR3 is made up of 19 amino acids. Trimming cost V 6 bases and J 4 bases; bases outside gene matches: 14.

Ten or more counts support this clonotype. V and J are TRBV7-3 and TRBJ1-1; D unclear. Germline V gene lookup returns CDR1 SGHTA and CDR2 FQGTGA. V was clipped by 7 bases and J by 1 base, with 7 bases between them. CDR3 length equals 12 residues. CDR3 sequence (DNA): TGTGCCAGCATGGGTGGGAACACTGAAGCTTTCTTT. Protein: CASMGGNTEAFF.

This clonotype occurred many times. The genes are TRBV11-2 and TRBJ1-1; possible D gene TRBD1, 6 bases. This CDR3 contains 16 residues. V lost 5 bases and J 1 base, leaving 17 bases between the germline ends. The V gene's germline CDR1 is SGHAT and CDR2 FQNNGV. This chain's CDR3 is CASSLTGNTWNTEAFF. CDR3 DNA: TGTGCCAGCAGCCTAACAGGGAACACTTGGAACACTGAAGCTTTCTTT.

Ten or more counts support this clonotype. The rearrangement uses TRBV5-1 and TRBJ2-7; TRBD1 or TRBD2 may be the D gene (6 bases each). Germline lookup yields CDR1 SGHRS and CDR2 YFSETQ. V dropped 1 base and J dropped 6 bases, with 14 bases sitting between them. CDR3 length equals 14 residues. DNA for the CDR3: TGCGCCAGCAGCTTGTTACCCGGGGGCGGCGAGCAGTACTTC. Translated, it gives CASSLLPGGGEQYF. Full variable domain (missing parts from reference TRBV5-1 and TRBJ2-7): KAGVTQTPRYLIKTRGQQVTLSCSPISGHRSVSWYQQTPGQGLQFLFEYFSETQRNKGNFPGRFSGRQFSNSRSEMNVSTLELGDSALYLCASSLLPGGGEQYFGPGTRLTVT.

V is TRBV7-9 and J is TRBJ1-2; no clear D. This CDR3 region has 11 residues. Germline lookup yields CDR1 SEHNR and CDR2 FQNEAQ (reference sequence). Trimming stripped 5 bases from V and 1 base from J, with 2 bases between. CDR3 DNA sequence: TGTGCCAGCAGCGATAACTATGGCTACACCTTC. It encodes CASSDNYGYTF.

This clonotype was detected ten times or more. The chain employs TRBV6-2 or TRBV6-3 and TRBJ2-5, with a weak D call TRBD1 (5 bases). With 5 bases removed from V and 5 bases from J, the gap between germline ends came to 6 bases. CDR1 and CDR2 from the germline V gene are MNHEY and SVGEGT. The CDR3 totals 11 residues. The CDR3 loop reads CASSQGETQYF. The CDR3 nucleotides read TGTGCCAGCAGTCAGGGCGAGACCCAGTACTTC.

The V and J genes are TRBV28 and TRBJ1-5; D is unclear. Trimming shortened V by 7 bases and J by 3 bases, and 19 bases separated the two germline ends. Germline CDR1 is MDHEN and CDR2 is SYDVKM. The CDR3 is made up of 16 amino acids. For the CDR3, the DNA is TGTGCCAGCACCCTCGTGGACGGGGATTACAATCAGCCCCAGCATTTT. As protein: CASTLVDGDYNQPQHF.

The rearrangement links TRBV19 to TRBJ1-1; 9 positions agree with TRBD1. The CDR3 is 14 amino acids. Trimming at V came to 7 bases and at J to 4 bases, leaving 7 bases not matched to a gene. The germline V gene encodes CDR1 LNHDA and CDR2 SQIVND (reference sequence). CDR3 in DNA: TGTGCCAGTATGGGGACAGGGTTCGGCACTGAAGCTTTCTTT. It translates to CASMGTGFGTEAFF.

At least ten counts were recorded for this clonotype. This sequence joins TRBV6-5 and TRBJ2-7, with 7 bases aligning to TRBD1. This CDR3 has 15 amino acids. The germline V gene encodes CDR1 MNHEY and CDR2 SVGAGI. The junction had 8 bases not matched to a gene; V was cut back by 3 bases and J by 3 bases. CDR3 in DNA: TGTGCCAGCAGTTATGTAGGACAGGCCCTCTACGAGCAGTACTTC. Amino acids: CASSYVGQALYEQYF.

This clonotype was counted many times. The chain carries TRBV4-3 and TRBJ2-4; D is possibly TRBD2 (7 bases). The germline gives CDR1 LGHNA, CDR2 YSLEER. This CDR3 contains 17 residues. The V end was cut by 0 bases, the J end by 9 bases, with 21 bases between. The CDR3 spells CASSQDRGEGGGGIQYF. The CDR3 DNA reads TGCGCCAGCAGCCAAGATAGGGGGGAGGGCGGTGGTGGCATTCAGTACTTC.

This chain connects TRBV6-2 or TRBV6-3 to TRBJ2-7; no reliable D call. The V end was cut by 11 bases, the J end by 2 bases, with 10 bases between. There are 11 residues in the CDR3. CDR1 MNHEY and CDR2 SVGEGT come from the germline V gene. The CDR3 nucleotides are TGTGCCTCCGGCCGTACCTACGAGCAGTACTTC. It is translated as CASGRTYEQYF.

This clonotype was seen at least ten times. The chain combines TRBV20-1 with TRBJ1-5, with a possible D match to TRBD1 (5 bases). The V end lost 2 bases, the J end lost 7 bases, and 12 bases lay between the germline ends. CDR1 DFQATT and CDR2 SNEGSKA come from the germline V gene (reference sequence). The CDR3 sequence is 13 residues long. The CDR3 sequence is CSARMGGVQPQHF. CDR3 sequence (DNA): TGCAGTGCTAGAATGGGAGGGGTGCAGCCCCAGCATTTT.

This clonotype was recorded only once. The chain carries TRBV12-3 or TRBV12-4 and TRBJ1-2; D gene uncertain. Trimming left V 6 bases short and J 8 bases short, with 16 bases between. The CDR3 length is 13 residues. The CDR3 DNA reads as TGTGCCAGCAGCCAATGGAAAAGTTGGGGCTACACCTTC. Protein sequence: CASSQWKSWGYTF.